The T cell receptor beta chain described here comes from a study of blood T cell repertoires in COVID-19. TCRdb's copy holds only in-frame clones and misses some; the assay was immunoSEQ multiplex PCR. Of around 150,000 clones in the sample, 80% to 90% were seen once. The germline gives CDR1 MGHRA, CDR2 YSYEKL. This CDR3 region has 15 residues. V lost 1 base to trimming and J lost 7 bases; unmatched junction nucleotides: 4. This clone was seen a few times. Sample: peripheral blood. This clonotype originated in a man in his sixties with acute or convalescent COVID-19. V gene TRBV4-1 combines with J gene TRBJ2-1; TRBD2 matches 10 bases. The CDR3 loop is CASSQAASGSNEQFF. Here the CDR3 DNA reads TGCGCCAGCAGCCAAGCCGCTAGCGGGAGTAATGAGCAGTTCTTC.